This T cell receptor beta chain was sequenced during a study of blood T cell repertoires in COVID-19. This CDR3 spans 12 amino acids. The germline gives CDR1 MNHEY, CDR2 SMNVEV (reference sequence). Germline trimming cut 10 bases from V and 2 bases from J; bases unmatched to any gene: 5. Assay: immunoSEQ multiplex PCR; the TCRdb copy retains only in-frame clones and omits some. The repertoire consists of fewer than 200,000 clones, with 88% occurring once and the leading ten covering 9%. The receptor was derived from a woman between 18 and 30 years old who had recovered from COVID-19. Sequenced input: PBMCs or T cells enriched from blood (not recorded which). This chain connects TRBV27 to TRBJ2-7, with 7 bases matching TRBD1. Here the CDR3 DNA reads TGTGCCACCAGAGACAGGGCCTACGAGCAGTACTTC. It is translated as CATRDRAYEQYF.